These 30 T cell receptor beta chains came from one sample sequenced in a study of blood T cell repertoires in COVID-19. Using immunoSEQ multiplex PCR, the repertoire was profiled, and TCRdb retains in-frame clones only, with some absent. In the table there are fewer than 85,000 clones, about 86% of which are singletons. The material sequenced was peripheral blood. The receptors here all came from a woman aged 60-75 years with acute or convalescent COVID-19.

The chain couples TRBV9 to TRBJ1-2; D is perhaps TRBD1 (6 bases). The CDR3 has 14 amino acids. Germline-derived CDR1 and CDR2 are SGDLS and YYNGEE. The V end lost 0 bases, the J end lost 7 bases, and 13 bases lay between the germline ends. Here the CDR3 reads CASSVGTALSGYTF. CDR3 sequence (DNA): TGTGCCAGCAGCGTAGGGACAGCCCTCTCTGGCTACACCTTC. The full variable domain, completed using reference TRBV9 and TRBJ1-2, is DSGVTQTPKHLITATGQRVTLRCSPRSGDLSVYWYQQSLDQGLQFLIQYYNGEERAKGNILERFSAQQFPDLHSELNLSSLELGDSALYFCASSVGTALSGYTFGSGTRLTVV.

The genes are TRBV6-5 and TRBJ2-2; D unresolved. V shed 10 bases and J shed 4 bases, with 10 bases lying between them. Germline V gene sequence: CDR1 MNHEY, CDR2 SVGAGI. This CDR3 contains 12 residues. CDR3 amino acids: CATSSVTGELFF. As DNA, the CDR3 is TGTGCCACCTCGAGTGTCACCGGGGAGCTGTTTTTT.

This clone was observed a handful of times. The chain's CDR3 is CASSVSAGGRDEQYF. CDR3 DNA: TGTGCCAGCAGCGTCTCGGCGGGGGGGCGGGACGAGCAGTACTTC. The rearrangement links TRBV9 to TRBJ2-7; TRBD2 agrees at 9 bases. Germline V lookup: CDR1 SGDLS, CDR2 YYNGEE. This CDR3 contains 15 residues. The trim removed 2 bases at V and 5 bases at J, leaving 8 bases unmatched.

J is TRBJ1-1 and V is TRBV7-9; 9 bases are a match to TRBD1. This CDR3 is 16 amino acids long. The V gene end was trimmed by 5 bases and the J gene end by 6 bases; junction bases not matched to a gene: 13. Germline-derived CDR1 and CDR2 are SEHNR and FQNEAQ (reference sequence). This CDR3 is CASSPARTGARSEAFF. Here the CDR3 DNA reads TGTGCCAGCAGCCCGGCCCGGACAGGGGCCAGGTCTGAAGCTTTCTTT.

The chain recombines TRBV30 with TRBJ1-2; D is ambiguous. Per the germline V gene, CDR1 is GTSNPN and CDR2 is SVGIG (reference sequence). The CDR3 length is 12 residues. The germline V and J ends were trimmed by 0 bases and 8 bases, with 10 bases remaining between them. The CDR3 coding sequence is TGTGCCTGGAGTGTCATAAACAACGGCTACACCTTC. Translation gives CAWSVINNGYTF.

The rearrangement uses TRBV7-2 and TRBJ1-2, with TRBD1 matching over 10 bases. Trimming removed 5 bases from V and 5 bases from J; junction bases left unmatched: 11. CDR1 is SGHTA, CDR2 FQGNSA, per germline. This CDR3 has 16 residues. DNA of the CDR3: TGTGCCAGCAGCCCGCGACAGGGGGCGAGAATGTATGGCTACACCTTC. Translated, it gives CASSPRQGARMYGYTF.

V and J are TRBV30 and TRBJ2-7; 9 bases are shared with TRBD1. The CDR3 length is 15 residues. Germline CDR1 GTSNPN, CDR2 SVGIG (reference sequence). Losses at the gene ends were 2 bases for V and 3 bases for J; bases not matched to a gene: 8. CDR3 amino acids: CAWSLGGQGHYEQYF. CDR3 sequence (DNA): TGTGCCTGGAGTCTGGGGGGACAGGGTCACTACGAGCAGTACTTC.

The V gene is TRBV5-1, the J gene TRBJ1-1; D is perhaps TRBD1 (5 bases). Deletions cut 4 bases from V and 0 bases from J, with 10 bases between. This CDR3 has 14 residues. Germline V lookup: CDR1 SGHRS, CDR2 YFSETQ. The CDR3 nucleotides read TGCGCCAGCAGCACGGCAGGGATGAACACTGAAGCTTTCTTT. Translation gives CASSTAGMNTEAFF.

This clone was seen only once. J is TRBJ2-2 and V is TRBV11-3, with TRBD2 as a possible D gene (6 bases). The V end was cut by 5 bases, the J end by 4 bases, with 14 bases between. Germline CDR1 is SGHNT and CDR2 is YENEEA. The CDR3 runs 15 residues. The CDR3 sequence is CASSRGGVSTGELFF. CDR3 sequence (DNA): TGTGCCAGCAGCCGGGGCGGGGTGAGCACCGGGGAGCTGTTTTTT.

This clone was seen a handful of times. This chain links TRBV10-3 with TRBJ1-2; 7 nucleotides align to TRBD1. The CDR3 consists of 15 residues. From germline, CDR1 is ENHRY and CDR2 SYGVKD. With 10 bases clipped from V and 4 bases from J, the junction kept 15 bases outside the gene matches. The CDR3 loop reads CATSETGDAVYGYTF. The CDR3 nucleotides are TGTGCCACTTCAGAAACAGGGGACGCTGTCTATGGCTACACCTTC.

The rearrangement uses TRBV6-5 and TRBJ1-6, with unresolved D. CDR1 is MNHEY and CDR2 is SVGAGI in the germline V gene. V shed 2 bases and J shed 7 bases, with 12 bases lying between them. The CDR3 is 15 residues long. CDR3 nucleotide sequence: TGTGCCAGCAGTTACGGAGGCAGTCGGAATTCACCCCTCCACTTT. Its protein product is CASSYGGSRNSPLHF.

The chain joins TRBV6-1 to TRBJ1-2; 10 bases align to TRBD1. Germline CDR1 and CDR2: MNHNS and SASEGT. This CDR3 comprises 18 residues. J lost 7 bases, V lost 0 bases, and 14 bases had no gene match. CDR3 coding DNA: TGTGCCAGCAGTGAAGCTTTCGGGCCCCCGGGACAGGGGTCTGGCTACACCTTC. This gives the protein CASSEAFGPPGQGSGYTF.

The table lists this clone with a few counts. J is TRBJ2-7 and V is TRBV12-3 or TRBV12-4; the D is unclear. Trimming stripped 4 bases from V and 3 bases from J, with 4 bases between. This CDR3 region has 11 residues. The CDR3 spells CASSYLYEQYF. CDR3 in DNA: TGTGCCAGCAGTTATCTCTACGAGCAGTACTTC.

The chain has TRBV7-2 and TRBJ2-2; D is perhaps TRBD1 (6 bases). CDR3 length: 14 amino acids. V was trimmed by 3 bases and J by 7 bases, leaving 12 bases between them. Germline V CDR1 and CDR2: SGHTA, FQGNSA. The CDR3 DNA is TGTGCCAGCAGCTTCGGACAGATTAACGGGGAGCTGTTTTTT. As protein: CASSFGQINGELFF. Looking up the rest from reference TRBV7-2 and TRBJ2-2 gives the full variable domain: GAGVSQSPSNKVTEKGKDVELRCDPISGHTALYWYRQSLGQGLEFLIYFQGNSAPDKSGLPSDRFSAERTGGSVSTLTIQRTQQEDSAVYLCASSFGQINGELFFGEGSRLTVL.

The chain carries TRBV19 and TRBJ1-5; unclear D gene. CDR1 and CDR2 (germline): LNHDA, SQIVND (reference sequence). Trimming stripped 6 bases from V and 5 bases from J, with 11 bases between. This CDR3 has 13 residues. DNA of the CDR3: TGTGCCAGTAGGGAACAGATCCATCAGCCCCAGCATTTT. Its translation: CASREQIHQPQHF.

CDR3 sequence: CASSHKTGGGKDNGNEQFF. The CDR3, as DNA: TGTGCCAGCAGTCACAAGACAGGGGGCGGTAAGGACAACGGCAATGAGCAGTTCTTC. The rearrangement links TRBV28 to TRBJ2-1; TRBD1 matches 10 bases. CDR1 is MDHEN, CDR2 SYDVKM, per germline. The trim removed 5 bases at V and 6 bases at J, leaving 19 bases unmatched. The CDR3 is 19 residues long.

The gene calls are TRBV10-1 and TRBJ2-3; weak D call: TRBD1 (6 bases). Germline V CDR1 and CDR2: WNHNN, SYGVQD (reference sequence). This CDR3 region has 14 residues. The V end was cut by 5 bases, the J end by 0 bases, with 9 bases between. The DNA of the CDR3 is TGCGCCAGCAGTACAGGACAGAGCACAGATACGCAGTATTTT. Amino acids: CASSTGQSTDTQYF.

The V and J genes are TRBV11-3 and TRBJ1-2; 8 bases map to TRBD1. V lost 5 bases, J lost 8 bases, and 10 bases stayed unmatched. Germline assignment: CDR1 SGHNT and CDR2 YENEEA. The length of the CDR3 is 14 residues. CDR3 sequence (DNA): TGTGCCAGCAGCCCTACGACAGGGGAGTGCGGCTACACCTTC. Its translation is CASSPTTGECGYTF.

CDR3 in amino acids: CASSQELRLAGRGEQFF. Written as DNA, the CDR3 is TGCGCCAGCAGCCAAGAATTGAGACTAGCGGGGAGGGGTGAGCAGTTCTTC. V is TRBV4-3 and J is TRBJ2-1, with TRBD2 matching over 11 bases. The CDR3 runs to 17 residues. Trimming cost V 0 bases and J 9 bases; bases outside gene matches: 10. Germline-derived CDR1 and CDR2 are LGHNA and YSLEER.

The CDR3 spells CASSQVGSSIGYTF. For the CDR3, the DNA is TGTGCCAGCAGCCAAGTCGGGTCGAGTATCGGCTACACCTTC. This chain links TRBV4-2 with TRBJ1-2; unclear D gene. Trimming removed 1 base from V and 8 bases from J, with 14 bases in between. Germline values: CDR1 LGHNA, CDR2 YNFKEQ. The CDR3 spans 14 residues.

This chain joins TRBV15 and TRBJ1-4; possibly TRBD1 for D (6 bases). This CDR3 contains 16 residues. Germline assignment: CDR1 LNHNV and CDR2 YYDKDF (reference sequence). V lost 4 bases to trimming and J lost 3 bases, with 15 bases between them. The CDR3 region is CATSTFQSGANEKLFF. Written as DNA, the CDR3 is TGTGCCACCAGCACCTTCCAGTCAGGGGCTAATGAAAAACTGTTTTTT.

The chain joins TRBV30 to TRBJ2-1; tentatively, D is TRBD1 (6 bases). This CDR3 contains 17 residues. V was shortened by 0 bases and J by 6 bases, with 21 bases between the two germline ends. CDR1 GTSNPN and CDR2 SVGIG come from the germline V gene (reference sequence). The DNA for the CDR3 is TGTGCCTGGAGTGTTTGGCAGGGGCCGAGAATTGTCAATGAGCAGTTCTTC. Its translation: CAWSVWQGPRIVNEQFF.

The chain carries TRBV12-3 or TRBV12-4 and TRBJ1-2, with D possibly TRBD1 on 5 matching bases. This CDR3 spans 13 amino acids. Trimming stripped 1 base from V and 2 bases from J, with 5 bases between. DNA for the CDR3: TGTGCCAGCAGTTTAGACAGGAACTATGGCTACACCTTC. It encodes CASSLDRNYGYTF.

The table lists this clone with a count of one. The chain employs TRBV6-5 and TRBJ1-3; tentative D call: TRBD1 (5 bases). The CDR3 is 15 amino acids. Germline lookup yields CDR1 MNHEY and CDR2 SVGAGI. Trimming shortened V by 8 bases and J by 0 bases, and 14 bases separated the two germline ends. CDR3 nucleotides: TGTGCCAGCTCTCTACGGGGGTTCTCTGGAAACACCATATATTTT. This gives the protein CASSLRGFSGNTIYF.

The V call is TRBV11-3, the J call TRBJ2-5; D gene uncertain. There are 15 residues in the CDR3. Germline CDR1 and CDR2: SGHNT and YENEEA. Trimming removed 8 bases from V and 0 bases from J, with 16 bases in between. The chain's CDR3 is CASRPTPGNQETQYF. CDR3 in DNA: TGTGCCAGCCGACCCACCCCGGGTAACCAAGAGACCCAGTACTTC.

This chain links TRBV9 with TRBJ2-7; maybe TRBD2 (5 bases). Trimming took off 0 bases at V and 2 bases at J, with 9 bases between the two ends. The CDR3 contains 14 residues. Germline V gene sequence: CDR1 SGDLS, CDR2 YYNGEE. The CDR3 DNA reads as TGTGCCAGCAGCGTAGTGGACGGGGCCTACGAGCAGTACTTC. It codes for CASSVVDGAYEQYF.

This clone came up a few times. The rearrangement links TRBV7-2 to TRBJ1-2; the D gene is possibly TRBD1 (6 bases). Trimming took off 5 bases at V and 6 bases at J, with 16 bases between the two ends. This CDR3 has 14 residues. Germline CDR1 reads SGHTA; CDR2 reads FQGNSA. The CDR3 sequence: CASSPGQSIDGYTF. The DNA for the CDR3 is TGTGCCAGCAGCCCAGGACAGTCGATCGATGGCTACACCTTC.

V is TRBV5-6 and J is TRBJ2-6; weak D call: TRBD1 (5 bases). CDR1 is SGHDT, CDR2 YYEEEE, per germline. The CDR3 length is 17 residues. Between the trimmed V and J ends, which lost 0 bases and 0 bases, there was a span of 10 bases. The CDR3 sequence is CASSLDTGLSGANVLTF. The CDR3 DNA is TGTGCCAGCAGCTTGGATACAGGCCTCTCTGGGGCCAACGTCCTGACTTTC.

This rearrangement joins TRBV5-1 to TRBJ1-5; 7 bases map to TRBD1. The CDR3 has 14 residues. The germline gives CDR1 SGHRS, CDR2 YFSETQ. V was pared by 2 bases and J by 4 bases, with 3 bases of the junction left unmatched. The CDR3 sequence: CASSLEQGNQPQHF. In DNA form, the CDR3 reads TGCGCCAGCAGCTTAGAACAGGGGAATCAGCCCCAGCATTTT.

The rearrangement joins TRBV11-2 to TRBJ2-1; tentatively, D is TRBD2 (5 bases). The CDR3 covers 14 residues. Trimming took off 6 bases at V and 11 bases at J, with 20 bases between the two ends. Germline V CDR1 and CDR2: SGHAT, FQNNGV. The CDR3 DNA sequence: TGTGCCAGCAGTTCTGGTTCGTTCCGGGGTAAGCAGTTCTTC. Its translation: CASSSGSFRGKQFF.